This section outlines one T cell receptor (beta chain) sequence together with its context. Its target is unknown. These data come from a study of brain T cells in children with intractable seizures. Study conclusions and caveats: HCMV serostatus was not known, and viral specificity came from CDR3 similarity only. Clones missing pre-surgery may reflect undersampling of that blood sample.

Trimming at V came to 6 bases and at J to 4 bases, leaving 18 bases not matched to a gene. Germline V CDR1 and CDR2: SGDLS, YYNGEE. This CDR3 region has 19 residues. Only cases whose brain tissue showed the highest T cell transcript signatures were sequenced. Patients received at least one anti-epileptic drug before surgery. Here immunoSEQ multiplex PCR was the method, and the copy in TCRdb shows in-frame clones only, minus some. The data contain about 64,000 clones, around 95% of them seen just once; the ten biggest clones take up over 0.35%. This material consisted of peripheral blood, taken at surgery. The chain is built from TRBV9 and TRBJ2-2, with 10 bases fitting TRBD2. This clonotype was sampled from a boy under two years old with focal cortical dysplasia and intractable seizures. The CDR3: CASTGTLRPSGRGTGELFF. The CDR3 DNA is TGTGCCAGCACCGGTACCCTCCGTCCTAGCGGGAGAGGCACCGGGGAGCTGTTTTTT.